Following are 26 T cell receptor beta chains from one sample sequenced in a study of control samples from healthy donors and cancer patients. Sequenced by immunoSEQ multiplex PCR; TCRdb stores in-frame clones only, minus some. The table lists over 150,000 clones, roughly 89% of them singletons. The sample consisted of blood. The receptors were sampled from a woman between 50 and 59 years old in good health.

The V call is TRBV2, the J call TRBJ1-2; unclear D gene. Trimming removed 9 bases at V and 4 bases at J, with 9 bases between. The length of the CDR3 is 11 residues. CDR1 and CDR2 (germline): SNHLY, FYNNEI. DNA of the CDR3: TGTGCCAGTCGGTGGGCCTATGGCTACACCTTC. The encoded protein is CASRWAYGYTF.

The chain employs TRBV24-1 and TRBJ2-1, with TRBD2 identical over 12 bases. Germline values: CDR1 KGHDR, CDR2 SFDVKD. J was trimmed by 5 bases and V by 0 bases; bases with no gene match: 4. This CDR3 has 17 amino acids. In DNA, the CDR3 is TGTGCCACCAGTGATTTGCGAGCTAGCGGGGGGGACAATGAGCAGTTCTTC. It encodes CATSDLRASGGDNEQFF.

The gene calls are TRBV7-3 and TRBJ2-1; 10 bases are a match to TRBD2. The junction had 18 bases not matched to a gene; V was cut back by 5 bases and J by 8 bases. Germline V gene lookup returns CDR1 SGHTA and CDR2 FQGTGA. The length of the CDR3 is 18 residues. The CDR3 is CASSTPRSGRTRVDEQFF. In DNA, the CDR3 is TGTGCCAGCAGCACCCCACGTAGCGGGAGGACCCGGGTGGATGAGCAGTTCTTC.

This chain links TRBV7-2 with TRBJ2-7, with D perhaps TRBD2 (6 bases). CDR1 is SGHTA, CDR2 FQGNSA, per germline. The CDR3 has 13 amino acids. This CDR3 is CAAGFGGSYEQYF. Written as DNA, the CDR3 is TGTGCAGCAGGGTTCGGGGGTTCCTACGAGCAGTACTTC.

This chain uses TRBV2 with TRBJ1-2, with 9 nucleotides matching TRBD1. The CDR3 spans 16 residues. The germline CDR1 and CDR2 sequences are SNHLY and FYNNEI. After removal of 6 bases from V and 2 bases from J, the junction contained 10 bases not matched to a gene. CDR3 residues: CASRPTGGIRNYGYTF. The DNA of the CDR3 is TGTGCCAGCAGACCGACAGGGGGTATAAGAAACTATGGCTACACCTTC. Together with reference TRBV2 and TRBJ1-2, the CDR3 gives the full variable domain: EPEVTQTPSHQVTQMGQEVILRCVPISNHLYFYWYRQILGQKVEFLVSFYNNEISEKSEIFDDQFSVERPDGSNFTLKIRSTKLEDSAMYFCASRPTGGIRNYGYTFGSGTRLTVV.

This chain links TRBV7-6 with TRBJ2-2; 8 bases line up with TRBD1. The CDR3 is 16 amino acids. V was pared by 0 bases and J by 6 bases, with 6 bases of the junction left unmatched. In germline, CDR1 is SGHVS, CDR2 FNYEAQ. The CDR3 is CASSLAGTGGAGELFF. In DNA form, the CDR3 reads TGTGCCAGCAGCTTAGCGGGAACAGGGGGAGCCGGGGAGCTGTTTTTT.

This clone was observed a handful of times. V and J are TRBV27 and TRBJ1-4; 7 bases agree with TRBD1. Per germline, CDR1 MNHEY and CDR2 SMNVEV (reference sequence). Trimming cost V 3 bases and J 8 bases; bases outside gene matches: 3. The CDR3 contains 13 residues. DNA of the CDR3: TGTGCCAGCAGTTTGGCCAGGGGGGAAAAACTGTTTTTT. Its protein is CASSLARGEKLFF.

V gene TRBV5-4 combines with J gene TRBJ1-2; 9 bases are a match to TRBD1. The CDR3 runs to 16 residues. The V and J ends lost 2 bases and 8 bases, in that order; junction bases with no gene match: 13. Germline-derived CDR1 and CDR2 are SGHNT and YYREEE (reference sequence). The CDR3 spells CASSLVNGRTGEGYTF. In DNA form, the CDR3 reads TGTGCCAGCAGCTTAGTGAACGGTCGGACAGGGGAAGGCTACACCTTC.

The rearrangement uses TRBV5-4 and TRBJ2-3; no clear D gene. V gave up 1 base and J gave up 4 bases, with 10 bases separating them. CDR1 and CDR2 from the germline V gene are SGHNT and YYREEE (reference sequence). CDR3 length: 14 residues. CDR3 loop: CASSLSTLADTQYF. The CDR3 DNA reads as TGTGCCAGCAGCTTGAGTACATTGGCAGATACGCAGTATTTT.

The rearrangement links TRBV7-2 to TRBJ2-3; D is undetermined. The CDR3 sequence is 12 residues long. CDR1 and CDR2 (germline): SGHTA, FQGNSA. The ends were cut back, 6 bases at V and 2 bases at J, with 6 bases in the middle. CDR3 bases: TGTGCCAGCAGAAGCTACACAGATACGCAGTATTTT. Protein: CASRSYTDTQYF.

The rearrangement links TRBV11-2 to TRBJ2-7, with D unresolved. This CDR3 is built from 13 residues. V lost 2 bases and J 3 bases, leaving 8 bases between the germline ends. The germline gives CDR1 SGHAT, CDR2 FQNNGV. CDR3 amino acids: CASSLFRSYEQYF. CDR3 DNA sequence: TGTGCCAGCAGCTTATTTAGGAGCTACGAGCAGTACTTC.

The V gene is TRBV7-8, the J gene TRBJ2-7, with D possibly TRBD1 on 6 matching bases. V was pared by 3 bases and J by 0 bases, with 30 bases between. The CDR3 has 21 residues. Germline V lookup: CDR1 SGHVS, CDR2 FQNEAQ. As DNA, the CDR3 is TGTGCCAGCAGCTTGAGGGGCGGGTTAGGTGGCAGGGGCAGAAGCTCCTACGAGCAGTACTTC. Translation: CASSLRGGLGGRGRSSYEQYF. The variable domain in full, completed from reference TRBV7-8 and TRBJ2-7, reads GAGVSQSPRYKVAKRGQDVALRCDPISGHVSLFWYQQALGQGPEFLTYFQNEAQLDKSGLPSDRFFAERPEGSVSTLKIQRTQQEDSAVYLCASSLRGGLGGRGRSSYEQYFGPGTRLTVT.

The chain joins TRBV5-4 to TRBJ2-3; the match to TRBD2 covers 11 bases. Germline CDR1 SGHNT, CDR2 YYREEE (reference sequence). The V gene end was trimmed by 0 bases and the J gene end by 9 bases; junction bases not matched to a gene: 6. This CDR3 spans 15 amino acids. CDR3 loop: CASSLASGGPQTQYF. The CDR3 nucleotides read TGTGCCAGCAGCTTGGCTAGCGGGGGGCCCCAGACGCAGTATTTT.

This chain uses TRBV19 with TRBJ1-1; possible D gene TRBD1, 6 bases. CDR1 is LNHDA and CDR2 is SQIVND in the germline V gene (reference sequence). Trimming took off 1 base at V and 2 bases at J, with 8 bases between the two ends. CDR3 size: 14 residues. The CDR3 sequence is CASSIGQVNTEAFF. As DNA, the CDR3 is TGTGCCAGTAGTATAGGACAGGTCAACACTGAAGCTTTCTTT.

This chain connects TRBV6-5 to TRBJ2-7; D is unclear. CDR3 length: 15 residues. Trimming left V 3 bases short and J 0 bases short, with 12 bases between. Germline lookup yields CDR1 MNHEY and CDR2 SVGAGI. As DNA, the CDR3 is TGTGCCAGCAGTTATCAGGTCTTGAGCTCCTACGAGCAGTACTTC. It codes for CASSYQVLSSYEQYF.

This clone showed up just a few times. V gene TRBV7-2 combines with J gene TRBJ1-5, with 7 bases aligning to TRBD1. Trimming at V came to 4 bases and at J to 3 bases, leaving 3 bases not matched to a gene. The CDR3 is 14 residues long. Germline V gene data show CDR1 as SGHTA and CDR2 as FQGNSA. This chain's CDR3 is CASSSGGYNQPQHF. The CDR3 DNA reads TGTGCCAGCAGCTCAGGGGGTTACAATCAGCCCCAGCATTTT.

The chain recombines TRBV29-1 with TRBJ1-1, with TRBD1 as a possible D gene (5 bases). Germline values: CDR1 SQVTM, CDR2 ANQGSEA. With 6 bases removed from V and 1 base from J, the gap between germline ends came to 15 bases. The CDR3 is 14 residues long. CDR3 in amino acids: CSVFGGSGNTEAFF. DNA of the CDR3: TGCAGCGTCTTTGGGGGGAGTGGGAACACTGAAGCTTTCTTT.

This chain joins TRBV4-3 and TRBJ2-1; 7 bases agree with TRBD1. V gave up 0 bases and J gave up 10 bases; unmatched junction bases: 6. Germline CDR1 reads LGHNA; CDR2 reads YSLEER. This CDR3 has 14 amino acids. The CDR3 region has the DNA TGCGCCAGCAGCCAAGAGGACAGGTGGGGCGAGCAGTTCTTC. It translates to CASSQEDRWGEQFF.

As for this clone: The junction does not match germline at one end; this may be a read error. This chain uses TRBV5-1 with TRBJ2-4; 8 bases match TRBD1. Germline CDR1 reads SGHRS; CDR2 reads YFSETQ. The CDR3 is made up of 15 amino acids. The CDR3 protein is CASGLVDRATNIQYF. DNA of the CDR3: TGCGCCAGCGGCTTGGTGGACAGGGCAACAAACATTCAGTACTTC.

This clone was seen just once. This sequence joins TRBV25-1 and TRBJ1-2, with 9 bases lining up with TRBD1. This CDR3 is 17 amino acids long. V lost 3 bases to trimming and J lost 2 bases; unmatched junction nucleotides: 10. The germline V gene encodes CDR1 MGHDK and CDR2 SYGVNS. The DNA of the CDR3 is TGTGCCAGCAGTGACCCCGGACAGGGGACAGGAAACTATGGCTACACCTTC. Its protein is CASSDPGQGTGNYGYTF.

V and J are TRBV6-6 and TRBJ2-7; maybe TRBD2 (5 bases). V was trimmed by 2 bases and J by 4 bases, leaving 9 bases between them. CDR1 and CDR2 (germline): MNHNY, SVGAGI (reference sequence). This CDR3 spans 13 amino acids. CDR3 DNA: TGTGCCAGCAGTTACCAACCGGGGTACGAGCAGTACTTC. This sequence encodes CASSYQPGYEQYF.

This rearrangement joins TRBV15 to TRBJ1-1, with TRBD1 matching 8 bases. J was trimmed by 1 base and V by 8 bases; bases with no gene match: 6. This CDR3 contains 14 residues. Germline CDR1 and CDR2: LNHNV and YYDKDF (reference sequence). The CDR3 DNA reads as TGTGCCACCCTTGGACAGGGACAGAACACTGAAGCTTTCTTT. This translates into CATLGQGQNTEAFF.

This sequence joins TRBV11-2 and TRBJ2-1; 7 nucleotides agree with TRBD1. The trim removed 0 bases at V and 11 bases at J, leaving 4 bases unmatched. The CDR3 consists of 13 residues. CDR1 is SGHAT, CDR2 FQNNGV, per germline. The CDR3 nucleotides read TGTGCCAGCAGCTTAGATCAGGGACAGAAGCAGTTCTTC. This codes for CASSLDQGQKQFF.

V is TRBV7-6 and J is TRBJ2-4, with 14 nucleotides matching TRBD2. V shed 5 bases and J 6 bases; nucleotides not matched to a gene: 6. The length of the CDR3 is 16 residues. CDR1 is SGHVS and CDR2 is FNYEAQ in the germline V gene. The CDR3 region is CASSQTSGGEGNIQYF. The DNA of the CDR3 is TGTGCCAGCAGCCAGACTAGCGGGGGGGAGGGAAACATTCAGTACTTC.

The gene calls are TRBV30 and TRBJ1-5, with a possible D match to TRBD1 (6 bases). The germline V and J ends were trimmed by 2 bases and 4 bases, with 9 bases remaining between them. The CDR3 is made up of 13 amino acids. Germline assignment: CDR1 GTSNPN and CDR2 SVGIG (reference sequence). The CDR3 protein is CAWSPDRNQPQHF. Here the CDR3 DNA reads TGTGCCTGGAGTCCCGACAGGAATCAGCCCCAGCATTTT.

This rearrangement joins TRBV6-2 or TRBV6-3 to TRBJ2-1; possibly TRBD2 for D (6 bases). The germline gives CDR1 MNHEY, CDR2 SVGEGT. The CDR3 has 14 residues. V was pared by 0 bases and J by 14 bases, with 17 bases between. CDR3 amino acids: CASSYSDVRLGEFF. DNA for the CDR3: TGTGCCAGCAGTTACTCGGATGTTCGACTAGGGGAGTTCTTC.